This is a list of T cell receptor beta chains from one sample in a study of T cells after yellow fever vaccination. TCRdb re-called the 5' RACE reads through MiXCR, storing one row per CDR3 protein. Counted here are a few hundred thousand distinct CDR3 sequences, about a sixth occurring once; the ten biggest clones make up roughly 17%. Here the sequenced sample was PBMCs, taken about 5 days after the first yellow fever vaccination. These receptors were obtained from a man younger than 30 who received the YFV17D yellow fever vaccine. Each CDR3 is given with its conserved first and last residue. Each record gives: J gene, D gene, clone size, V gene, CDR3 protein, CDR3 DNA. D genes are given only for firm matches. Expanded clones are given a class, and other clones once, few, many or no size at all.

J: TRBJ1-3
D: NA
size: NA
V: TRBV6-2/TRBV6-3
CDR3: CASSLTEPSGNTIYF
DNA: TGTGCCAGCAGCCTGACAGAGCCTTCTGGAAACACCATATATTTT

J: TRBJ1-5
D: NA
size: NA
V: TRBV28
CDR3: CATGGATFEPQHF
DNA: TGTGCCACGGGGGGAGCCACTTTTGAGCCCCAGCATTTT

J: TRBJ2-3
D: NA
size: NA
V: TRBV4-1
CDR3: CASGMSDTQYF
DNA: TGCGCCAGCGGTATGTCGGATACGCAGTATTTT

J: TRBJ1-6
D: TRBD1
size: NA
V: TRBV4-3
CDR3: CASSQDLQGAYSPLHF
DNA: TGCGCCAGCAGCCAAGATTTGCAGGGGGCCTATTCACCCCTCCACTTT

J: TRBJ2-3
D: TRBD1
size: few
V: TRBV11-1
CDR3: CASSSPKTGDLSTDTQYF
DNA: TGTGCCAGCAGCAGCCCGAAGACAGGGGACCTTAGCACAGATACGCAGTATTTT

J: TRBJ2-5
D: NA
size: once
V: TRBV20-1
CDR3: CSARDEGSRETQYF
DNA: TGCAGTGCTAGAGATGAGGGTAGTAGAGAGACCCAGTACTTC

J: TRBJ2-5
D: NA
size: few
V: TRBV12-3/TRBV12-4
CDR3: CASSTTVRKTQYF
DNA: TGTGCCAGCAGCACGACGGTCCGAAAGACCCAGTACTTC

J: TRBJ1-2
D: NA
size: NA
V: TRBV25-1
CDR3: CASSEYLQGQGYTF
DNA: TGTGCCAGCAGTGAATATTTGCAGGGACAAGGCTACACCTTC

J: TRBJ1-2
D: NA
size: NA
V: TRBV14
CDR3: CASSGTDRNYGYTF
DNA: TGTGCCAGCAGCGGAACGGACAGAAACTATGGCTACACCTTC

J: TRBJ2-7
D: NA
size: NA
V: TRBV7-6
CDR3: CASSLEPEPSSHLAGRTEQYF
DNA: TGTGCCAGCAGCTTAGAGCCGGAACCTAGTTCCCACCTAGCCGGGCGAACCGAGCAGTACTTC

J: TRBJ2-7
D: NA
size: NA
V: TRBV7-8
CDR3: CASTERGAGASTWEQYF
DNA: TGTGCCAGCACCGAGAGGGGGGCGGGGGCGTCGACCTGGGAGCAGTACTTC

J: TRBJ1-1
D: NA
size: few
V: TRBV5-5
CDR3: CASSLEWAGQAFF
DNA: TGTGCCAGCAGCTTGGAATGGGCAGGTCAAGCTTTCTTT

J: TRBJ2-3
D: NA
size: many
V: TRBV5-1
CDR3: CASSLGATDTDTQYF
DNA: TGCGCCAGCAGCTTGGGGGCGACAGACACAGATACGCAGTATTTT

J: TRBJ2-3
D: NA
size: many
V: TRBV20-1
CDR3: CSASPVTDTQYF
DNA: TGCAGTGCTAGTCCAGTCACAGATACGCAGTATTTT

J: TRBJ1-3
D: NA
size: few
V: TRBV29-1
CDR3: CSVQQKYGNTIYF
DNA: TGCAGCGTTCAACAAAAATATGGAAACACCATATATTTT

J: TRBJ1-2
D: NA
size: few
V: TRBV18
CDR3: CASSPPPGRLGGYTF
DNA: TGTGCCAGCTCACCACCTCCAGGGCGATTAGGTGGCTACACCTTC

J: TRBJ1-2
D: NA
size: NA
V: TRBV29-1
CDR3: CSTAGVSNYGYTF
DNA: TGCAGCACTGCGGGGGTTTCTAACTATGGCTACACCTTC

J: TRBJ2-3
D: NA
size: NA
V: TRBV6-1
CDR3: CASITSGGMGGPGEDTQYF
DNA: TGTGCCAGCATCACTTCTGGGGGAATGGGGGGGCCTGGGGAAGATACGCAGTATTTT

J: TRBJ1-2
D: TRBD1
size: few
V: TRBV4-1
CDR3: CASSQGWDSYGYTF
DNA: TGCGCCAGCAGCCAAGGATGGGACAGCTATGGCTACACCTTC

J: TRBJ1-1
D: NA
size: NA
V: TRBV20-1
CDR3: CSALGGTGWYIEAFF
DNA: TGCAGTGCCCTGGGAGGGACTGGCTGGTATATTGAAGCTTTCTTT

J: TRBJ2-7
D: TRBD1
size: NA
V: TRBV6-5
CDR3: CASSYQGQGAYSYEQYF
DNA: TGTGCCAGCAGTTACCAGGGCCAGGGGGCTTACTCCTACGAGCAGTACTTC

J: TRBJ2-1
D: NA
size: NA
V: TRBV6-2/TRBV6-3
CDR3: CASSDSPNEQFF
DNA: TGTGCCAGTTCGGACTCACCCAATGAGCAGTTCTTC

J: TRBJ2-3
D: TRBD2
size: NA
V: TRBV15
CDR3: CATSRKRDNTDTQYF
DNA: TGTGCCACCAGCCGTAAGCGGGATAACACAGATACGCAGTATTTT

J: TRBJ2-3
D: NA
size: few
V: TRBV28
CDR3: CASSLWGDTQYF
DNA: TGTGCCAGCAGTCTGTGGGGGGATACGCAGTATTTT

J: TRBJ2-3
D: NA
size: few
V: TRBV14
CDR3: CASSLRAYGPVDTQYF
DNA: TGTGCCAGCAGCCTCAGGGCTTATGGGCCGGTGGATACGCAGTATTTT

J: TRBJ1-1
D: TRBD1
size: few
V: TRBV4-1
CDR3: CASSLQQGAEVF
DNA: TGCGCCAGCAGCCTCCAACAGGGGGCCGAGGTCTTT

J: TRBJ1-3
D: NA
size: few
V: TRBV20-1
CDR3: CSARSGGAGNTIYF
DNA: TGCAGTGCTAGATCTGGGGGGGCTGGAAACACCATATATTTT

J: TRBJ1-1
D: TRBD1
size: many
V: TRBV15
CDR3: CATSVDRGRTEAFF
DNA: TGTGCCACCAGCGTCGACAGGGGGAGGACTGAAGCTTTCTTT

J: TRBJ2-3
D: TRBD2
size: NA
V: TRBV7-2
CDR3: CASSLPLRVAGSTDTQYF
DNA: TGTGCCAGCAGCTTACCGTTAAGGGTAGCGGGTAGCACAGATACGCAGTATTTT

J: TRBJ2-7
D: TRBD1
size: NA
V: TRBV6-1
CDR3: CASSPGQGEVEQYF
DNA: TGTGCCAGCAGCCCTGGACAGGGGGAAGTTGAGCAGTACTTC

J: TRBJ1-1
D: NA
size: NA
V: TRBV6-2/TRBV6-3
CDR3: CASSYGVPEVAFF
DNA: TGTGCCAGCAGTTACGGAGTTCCCGAGGTGGCTTTCTTT

J: TRBJ1-5
D: TRBD1
size: NA
V: TRBV6-5
CDR3: CASSSWGQNQPQHF
DNA: TGTGCCAGCAGTTCCTGGGGACAGAATCAGCCCCAGCATTTT

J: TRBJ2-2
D: NA
size: NA
V: TRBV5-1
CDR3: CASSLTRPGELFF
DNA: TGCGCCAGCAGCCTGACGCGGCCCGGGGAGCTGTTTTTT

J: TRBJ1-2
D: NA
size: NA
V: TRBV20-1
CDR3: CSATLRGYGYTF
DNA: TGCAGTGCTACCCTCCGGGGGTATGGCTACACCTTC

J: TRBJ1-1
D: TRBD1
size: few
V: TRBV5-1
CDR3: CASSLGTGGSLTEAFF
DNA: TGCGCCAGCAGCTTGGGAACAGGGGGCAGCTTGACTGAAGCTTTCTTT

J: TRBJ2-3
D: TRBD2
size: once
V: TRBV20-1
CDR3: CSARDSSGVLARDTQYF
DNA: TGCAGTGCTAGAGATTCAAGCGGGGTCCTAGCCCGGGATACGCAGTATTTT

J: TRBJ2-5
D: NA
size: NA
V: TRBV19
CDR3: CASSPRGQETEYF
DNA: TGTGCCAGTAGTCCCAGGGGTCAAGAGACCGAGTACTTC

J: TRBJ2-1
D: NA
size: NA
V: TRBV29-1
CDR3: CSVVLGANYYNEQFF
DNA: TGCAGCGTTGTTCTGGGGGCCAACTACTACAATGAGCAGTTCTTC

J: TRBJ1-3
D: NA
size: NA
V: TRBV6-1
CDR3: CASEDQRVSGNTIYF
DNA: TGTGCCAGCGAGGACCAGAGGGTATCTGGAAACACCATATATTTT

J: TRBJ2-2
D: NA
size: NA
V: TRBV7-3
CDR3: CASSAGQLTGELFF
DNA: TGTGCCAGCAGCGCGGGACAGCTCACCGGGGAGCTGTTTTTT